The clone carrying this T cell receptor beta chain has a handful of counts. Antigen unknown. This entry belongs to a study of beta chain features in type 1 diabetes. Study as a whole: Healthy donors resembled patients in age, gender and cell yields.

Every donor had blood drawn once into heparin, approximately 0.11 L on average. Expressed TCRB transcripts were sequenced, since all the RNA that had been isolated was reverse transcribed. About 3.6 million reads were obtained on average from naive, central memory and regulatory T cell samples. Measured with immunoSEQ multiplex PCR; TCRdb has only the in-frame clones, and not every one. The sample records approximately 170,000 clones, approximately 8.4% being singletons. Trimming removed 7 bases from V and 6 bases from J; junction bases left unmatched: 9. CDR1 is MNHEY, CDR2 SMNVEV, per germline (reference sequence). The CDR3 spans 14 residues. Study results and caveats: Across all four CD4+ subsets, people with type 1 diabetes showed modestly shorter TCRB CDR3s. Shorter templates might be favored by PCR, equally in patients and controls.

This receptor was identified in a man in his late teens or twenties with type 1 diabetes. This chain links TRBV27 with TRBJ2-3; 8 bases are shared with TRBD2. Sequenced input: central memory CD4+ T cells from blood. CDR3 DNA sequence: TGTGCCAGCACCTTAGCGGGAAAGGAGGATACGCAGTATTTT. Residues: CASTLAGKEDTQYF.